These T cell receptor beta chains were read from a single sample in a study of molecular identifiers for immune sequencing clone quantification. TCRdb analysed the PCR reads with MiXCR anew, one entry per CDR3 protein. Of 550,000 to 750,000 distinct CDR3 sequences in the sample, just under 20% are singletons; the top ten hold around 0.86%. Sequencing was performed on naive CD8+ T cells from blood, with Jurkat cell RNA spiked in. These receptors were collected from a human donor in good health. Some libraries in this study had Jurkat cell RNA spiked in. CDR3s include the opening cysteine and the closing phenylalanine or tryptophan.

j_gene,v_gene,CDR3aa
TRBJ2-1,TRBV19,CASSPTPRSGNEQFF
TRBJ1-1,TRBV11-2,CASSDLGHRGDETFF
TRBJ2-5,TRBV2,CASSKLAGGGETQYF
TRBJ1-2,TRBV9,CASSVDGPTEEGYGYTF
TRBJ1-3,TRBV20-1,CSAKEDYSGNTIYF
TRBJ2-1,TRBV7-6,CASSLAGSEQFF
TRBJ2-1,TRBV25-1,CASSEFADSYNEQFF
TRBJ2-1,TRBV6-5,CASNARLDNEQFF
TRBJ2-5,TRBV20-1,CSARDMRSGGPRQTQYF
TRBJ2-1,TRBV5-8,CASSSEGLAGRMSYNEQFF
TRBJ2-3,TRBV12-3/TRBV12-4,CASRFGGGITDTQYF
TRBJ2-7,TRBV6-5,CASKGTGTHEQYF
TRBJ1-1,TRBV9,CASSVGRGPTEAFF
TRBJ2-7,TRBV7-2,CASSLAYHYEQYF
TRBJ2-1,TRBV20-1,CSAIYNEQFF
TRBJ2-7,TRBV5-6,CASSLGHRENSWEYF
TRBJ1-4,TRBV6-5,CASSYSSPGDGEKLFF
TRBJ1-1,TRBV5-1,CAPSLGRGTEAFF
TRBJ2-2,TRBV4-3,CASSQQLAGGYTGELFF
TRBJ2-2,TRBV4-3,CASSRGHNTGELFF
TRBJ2-7,TRBV6-5,CASSYESGPFYEQYF
TRBJ2-7,TRBV5-4,CASSLALAGAYEQYF
TRBJ2-7,TRBV9,CASNKEDRASYEQYF
TRBJ2-1,TRBV4-1,CASSQVPNPFNEQFF
TRBJ2-7,TRBV2,CASSEDSSYEQYF
TRBJ2-7,TRBV28,CASEGLNSYEQYF
TRBJ2-4,TRBV25-1,CASSPPDRLPLAKNIQYF
TRBJ2-3,TRBV29-1,CSVTTGDFTDTQYF
TRBJ2-7,TRBV29-1,CSVEDLTTGPYEQYF
TRBJ1-1,TRBV29-1,CSVDPGNTEVFF
TRBJ1-1,TRBV19,CASSTTPGGTGGFPKPEAFF
TRBJ2-7,TRBV2,CASSEKGQAAYEQYF
TRBJ2-3,TRBV11-2,CASSLFPETGADTQYF
TRBJ2-7,TRBV7-9,CASEGFRDRAYEQYF
TRBJ2-7,TRBV7-9,CASSLVPGGFYEQYF
TRBJ2-7,TRBV20-1,CSARVRGAGGSSYEQYF
TRBJ2-3,TRBV6-5,CASSYGTSGGASTDTQYF
TRBJ1-1,TRBV7-6,CASSPRQGFWNTEAFF
TRBJ1-5,TRBV30,CAWSHGQINQPQHF
TRBJ2-2,TRBV29-1,CSATLAGWTGELFF
TRBJ1-5,TRBV19,CASSMGRYSNQPQHF
TRBJ2-7,TRBV27,CASSYEATGTSVYEQYF
TRBJ1-3,TRBV19,CASSIGPISGNTIYF
.,TRBV7-2,CAGSLMLGQDTQHF
TRBJ1-4,TRBV27,CASSTRTGLGATNEKLFF
TRBJ2-7,TRBV5-1,CASSLNPGTAFSYEQYF
TRBJ2-5,TRBV30,CAWMARYQETQYF
TRBJ2-3,TRBV7-3,CASSFTQGGTDTQYF
TRBJ2-4,TRBV7-2,CASSLGPGITKNIQYF